The 6 T cell receptor beta chains below come from one sample, sequenced in a study of blood T cell repertoires in COVID-19. Sequencing was performed with immunoSEQ multiplex PCR; in TCRdb, only in-frame clones are kept and a portion is missing. The sample has around 450,000 clones, roughly nine tenths seen once; the top ten hold approximately 2%. Sequenced sample: PBMCs or T cells enriched from blood (not recorded which). All receptors derive from a woman younger than 35 with acute COVID-19.

The chain links TRBV11-2 to TRBJ2-2; TRBD1 aligns across 11 bases. Germline CDR1 SGHAT, CDR2 FQNNGV. This CDR3 is 16 amino acids long. V shed 5 bases, J shed 4 bases, and the junction held 6 bases outside the gene matches. The CDR3 DNA reads TGTGCCAGCAGCGAAGGACAGGGGGCGAGCACCGGGGAGCTGTTTTTT. This translates into CASSEGQGASTGELFF.

This sequence joins TRBV27 and TRBJ2-7, with a tentative D call TRBD1 (5 bases). CDR3 length: 15 residues. Deletions cut 7 bases from V and 4 bases from J, with 20 bases between. The germline V gene encodes CDR1 MNHEY and CDR2 SMNVEV (reference sequence). As DNA, the CDR3 is TGTGCCAGCAAATCCAGGGATCTCGCAGGGTACGAGCAGTACTTC. Encoded protein: CASKSRDLAGYEQYF.

This chain connects TRBV28 to TRBJ2-2, with 10 bases fitting TRBD2. The CDR3 is 17 residues long. The trim removed 3 bases at V and 4 bases at J, leaving 8 bases unmatched. The germline gives CDR1 MDHEN, CDR2 SYDVKM. This CDR3 reads CASSFNSGRKVTGELFF. The CDR3 nucleotides read TGTGCCAGCAGTTTTAATAGCGGGAGGAAGGTCACCGGGGAGCTGTTTTTT.

J is TRBJ1-1 and V is TRBV30; no definite D call. CDR1 GTSNPN and CDR2 SVGIG come from the germline V gene (reference sequence). The CDR3 is 14 amino acids. With 4 bases removed from V and 1 base from J, the gap between germline ends came to 13 bases. The CDR3 region is CAWTIYSGNTEAFF. CDR3 nucleotides: TGTGCCTGGACTATATATTCAGGGAACACTGAAGCTTTCTTT.

V is TRBV13 and J is TRBJ1-1; D possibly corresponds to TRBD1 (6 bases). Germline-derived CDR1 and CDR2 are PRHDT and FYEKMQ (reference sequence). The CDR3 is 15 amino acids. V lost 5 bases, J lost 1 base, and 14 bases lay in between. The chain's CDR3 is CASSPDRIGNTEAFF. CDR3 nucleotides: TGTGCCAGCAGCCCCGACAGGATAGGGAACACTGAAGCTTTCTTT.

This chain links TRBV19 with TRBJ2-7, with TRBD1 identical over 7 bases. The J segment lost 4 bases and the V segment lost 2 bases, leaving 8 bases of the junction unmatched. The CDR3 is made up of 15 amino acids. From germline, CDR1 is LNHDA and CDR2 SQIVND (reference sequence). CDR3 protein: CASSITGDGVYEQYF. As DNA, the CDR3 is TGTGCCAGTAGTATAACAGGGGACGGAGTTTACGAGCAGTACTTC.